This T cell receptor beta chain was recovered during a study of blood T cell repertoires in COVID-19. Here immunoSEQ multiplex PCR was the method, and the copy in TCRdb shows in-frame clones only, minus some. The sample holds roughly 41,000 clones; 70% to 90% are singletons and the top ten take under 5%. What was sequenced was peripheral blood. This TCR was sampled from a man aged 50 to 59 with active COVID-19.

The CDR3 DNA follows: TGTGCCAGCAGCCGGGGGTCGTGGGAAAATGAAAAACTGTTTTTT. Translating gives CASSRGSWENEKLFF. The V call is TRBV5-6, the J call TRBJ1-4, with D possibly matching TRBD1 (5 bases). The CDR3 is made up of 15 amino acids. Per the germline V gene, CDR1 is SGHDT and CDR2 is YYEEEE. The V end was cut by 4 bases, the J end by 5 bases, with 15 bases between.